These 10 T cell receptor beta chains share one sample of origin, sequenced in a study of T cell repertoires in cytomegalovirus infection (dated by TCRdb to about 2019). Sequenced using an Illumina HiSeq 1500. TCRdb cleaned the public reads at Q25 with fastp, built clones with MiXCR and kept in-frame beta chains. Every distinct CDR3 protein forms one entry, paired with its most common genes and DNA. The sample contains 200,000 to 300,000 distinct CDR3 sequences, roughly 15% of them found a single time. The ten biggest clones cover 8.5% to 10% of the sample. What was sequenced was PBMCs. The source is a human donor in good health (CMV status not recorded). Some clones in this sample may be carry-over from other donors' samples.

The count of this clonotype is one. This chain connects TRBV29-1 to TRBJ1-1, with no clear D. The V end lost 0 bases, the J end lost 0 bases, and 8 bases lay between the germline ends. Germline V gives CDR1 SQVTM, CDR2 ANQGSEA. CDR3 length: 14 amino acids. The CDR3 region is CSVEDRTVNTEAFF. In DNA, the CDR3 is TGCAGCGTTGAAGATCGAACAGTGAACACTGAAGCTTTCTTT. Based on the CDR3 plus reference TRBV29-1 and TRBJ1-1, the full variable domain is SAVISQKPSRDICQRGTSLTIQCQVDSQVTMMFWYRQQPGQSLTLIATANQGSEATYESGFVIDKFPISRPNLTFSTLTVSNMSPEDSSIYLCSVEDRTVNTEAFFGQGTRLTVV.

This clonotype was seen many times. The CDR3: CASSYRADYEQYF. CDR3 bases: TGTGCCAGCAGCTACAGGGCCGACTACGAGCAGTACTTC. The V gene is TRBV7-6, the J gene TRBJ2-7, with a tentative D call TRBD1 (6 bases). This CDR3 has 13 amino acids. The germline gives CDR1 SGHVS, CDR2 FNYEAQ. The V end was cut by 4 bases, the J end by 3 bases, with 10 bases between.

The J gene is TRBJ2-7, the V gene TRBV25-1; TRBD1 is a possible D gene (6 bases). The V end was cut by 1 base, the J end by 3 bases, with 10 bases between. CDR3 length equals 14 residues. CDR1 MGHDK and CDR2 SYGVNS come from the germline V gene. Here the CDR3 reads CASSEFGDNYEQYF. The CDR3 DNA is TGTGCCAGCAGTGAATTTGGGGACAACTACGAGCAGTACTTC.

V is TRBV6-1 and J is TRBJ1-6; a weak D match, TRBD1 (5 bases). Germline assignment: CDR1 MNHNS and CDR2 SASEGT. CDR3 length: 17 residues. Between the trimmed V and J ends, which lost 1 base and 0 bases, there was a span of 10 bases. This chain's CDR3 is CASSEGGGFSYNSPLHF. Written as DNA, the CDR3 is TGTGCCAGCAGTGAAGGGGGGGGGTTCTCCTATAATTCACCCCTCCACTTT.

In its sample, this clonotype was seen many times. The chain joins TRBV4-2 to TRBJ1-2; D is ambiguous. The CDR3 consists of 16 residues. CDR1 and CDR2 from the germline V gene are LGHNA and YNFKEQ. Trimming cost V 2 bases and J 0 bases, with 13 bases left between them. The CDR3 loop reads CASSQRLGMPNYGYTF. The CDR3 nucleotides read TGTGCCAGCAGCCAACGCCTGGGGATGCCTAACTATGGCTACACCTTC.

This clonotype was observed at least ten times. The V and J genes are TRBV6-2 or TRBV6-3 and TRBJ2-7, with TRBD1 matching over 7 bases. Germline assignment: CDR1 MNHEY and CDR2 SVGEGT. The CDR3 runs 14 residues. V gave up 5 bases and J gave up 4 bases; unmatched junction bases: 8. The CDR3 region is CASSAPGQSYEQYF. Here the CDR3 DNA reads TGTGCCAGCAGTGCGCCGGGACAGAGTTACGAGCAGTACTTC.

Turning to this clonotype: The conserved phenylalanine or tryptophan is not found at the CDR3 terminus, so this likely reflects a read error. The rearrangement links TRBV12-3 or TRBV12-4 to TRBJ2-2; D perhaps matches TRBD2 (5 bases). The CDR3 is 15 residues long. Trimming cost V 6 bases and J 4 bases, with 15 bases left between them. For the CDR3, the DNA is TGTGCCAGCAGGATTGCGGGCGGTGGCACCGGGGAGCTGTTTGTT. Protein: CASRIAGGGTGELFV.

The table lists this clonotype with many counts. The rearrangement joins TRBV7-2 to TRBJ1-1; 9 nucleotides match TRBD1. This CDR3 has 14 residues. The germline V gene has CDR1 SGHTA and CDR2 FQGNSA. V was clipped by 8 bases and J by 4 bases; unmatched bases: 8. CDR3 residues: CASRNRGLSTEAFF. The CDR3 DNA sequence: TGTGCCAGCCGAAACAGGGGGCTGAGCACTGAAGCTTTCTTT.

The chain is built from TRBV20-1 and TRBJ2-3, with D uncertain. The CDR3 is made up of 13 amino acids. Trimming stripped 6 bases from V and 1 base from J, with 11 bases between. CDR1 and CDR2 from the germline V gene are DFQATT and SNEGSKA (reference sequence). CDR3 residues: CSALLVGTDTQYF. CDR3 in DNA: TGCAGTGCCCTCCTAGTAGGCACAGATACGCAGTATTTT.

The chain links TRBV4-2 to TRBJ1-1; tentative D call: TRBD1 (5 bases). This CDR3 has 16 residues. Germline V lookup: CDR1 LGHNA, CDR2 YNFKEQ. With 7 bases removed from V and 2 bases from J, the gap between germline ends came to 20 bases. The CDR3 is CASTYSEGRANTEAFF. CDR3 nucleotides: TGTGCCAGCACCTATTCCGAGGGCAGGGCAAACACTGAAGCTTTCTTT.